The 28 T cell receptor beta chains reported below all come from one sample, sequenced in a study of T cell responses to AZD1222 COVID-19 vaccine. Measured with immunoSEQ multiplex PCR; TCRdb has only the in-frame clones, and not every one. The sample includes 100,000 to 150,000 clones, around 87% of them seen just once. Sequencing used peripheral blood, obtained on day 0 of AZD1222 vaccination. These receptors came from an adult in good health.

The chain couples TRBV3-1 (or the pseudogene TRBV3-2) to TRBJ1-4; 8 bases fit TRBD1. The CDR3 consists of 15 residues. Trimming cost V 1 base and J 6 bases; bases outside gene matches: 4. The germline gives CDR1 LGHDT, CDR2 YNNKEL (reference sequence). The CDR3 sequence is CASSQVAGGHEKLFF. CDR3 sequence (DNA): TGTGCCAGCAGCCAAGTCGCAGGGGGCCATGAAAAACTGTTTTTT.

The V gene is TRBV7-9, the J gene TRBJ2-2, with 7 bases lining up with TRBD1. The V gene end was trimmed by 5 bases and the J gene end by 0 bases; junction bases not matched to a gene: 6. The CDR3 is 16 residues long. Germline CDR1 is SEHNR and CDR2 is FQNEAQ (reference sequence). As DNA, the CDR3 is TGTGCCAGCAGCCGCCTGGGGACAGCGAACACCGGGGAGCTGTTTTTT. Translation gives CASSRLGTANTGELFF. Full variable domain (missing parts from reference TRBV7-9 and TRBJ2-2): DTGVSQNPRHKITKRGQNVTFRCDPISEHNRLYWYRQTLGQGPEFLTYFQNEAQLEKSRLLSDRFSAERPKGSFSTLEIQRTEQGDSAMYLCASSRLGTANTGELFFGEGSRLTVL.

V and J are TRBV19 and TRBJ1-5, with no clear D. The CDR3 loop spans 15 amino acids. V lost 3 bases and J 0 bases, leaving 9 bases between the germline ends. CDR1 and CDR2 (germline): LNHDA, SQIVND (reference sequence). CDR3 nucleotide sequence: TGTGCCAGTAGTATTCGCGGCGATAGCAATCAGCCCCAGCATTTT. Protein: CASSIRGDSNQPQHF.

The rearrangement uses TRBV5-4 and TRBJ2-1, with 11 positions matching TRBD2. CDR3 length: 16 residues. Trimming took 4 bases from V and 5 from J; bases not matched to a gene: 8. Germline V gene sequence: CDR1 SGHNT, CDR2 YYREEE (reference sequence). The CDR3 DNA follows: TGTGCCAGCAGCCTCTCCGGGACTAGCGGTAACAATGAGCAGTTCTTC. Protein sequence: CASSLSGTSGNNEQFF.

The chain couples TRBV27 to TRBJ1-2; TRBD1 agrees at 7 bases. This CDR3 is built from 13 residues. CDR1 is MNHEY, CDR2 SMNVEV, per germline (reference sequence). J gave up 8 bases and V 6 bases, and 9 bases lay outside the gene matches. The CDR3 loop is CASSPDRAFGYTF. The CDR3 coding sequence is TGTGCCAGCAGCCCTGACAGGGCGTTCGGCTACACCTTC.

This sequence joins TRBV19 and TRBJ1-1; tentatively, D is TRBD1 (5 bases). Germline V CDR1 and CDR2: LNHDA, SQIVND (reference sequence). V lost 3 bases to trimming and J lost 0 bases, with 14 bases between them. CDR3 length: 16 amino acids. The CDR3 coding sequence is TGTGCCAGTAGTATTACCAGGGACGTGGTGAACACTGAAGCTTTCTTT. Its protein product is CASSITRDVVNTEAFF.

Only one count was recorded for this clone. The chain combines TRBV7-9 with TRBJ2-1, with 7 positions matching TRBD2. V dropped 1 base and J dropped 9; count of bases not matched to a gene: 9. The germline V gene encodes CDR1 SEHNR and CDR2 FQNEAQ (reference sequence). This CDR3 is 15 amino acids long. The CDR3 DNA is TGTGCCAGCAGCTTAGATGGGCGGGAGTTAAGTGAGCAGTTCTTC. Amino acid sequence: CASSLDGRELSEQFF.

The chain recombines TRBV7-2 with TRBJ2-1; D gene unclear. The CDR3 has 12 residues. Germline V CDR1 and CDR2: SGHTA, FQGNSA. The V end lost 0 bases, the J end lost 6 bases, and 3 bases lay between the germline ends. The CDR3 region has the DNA TGTGCCAGCAGCTTAGCGCTCAATGAGCAGTTCTTC. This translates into CASSLALNEQFF.

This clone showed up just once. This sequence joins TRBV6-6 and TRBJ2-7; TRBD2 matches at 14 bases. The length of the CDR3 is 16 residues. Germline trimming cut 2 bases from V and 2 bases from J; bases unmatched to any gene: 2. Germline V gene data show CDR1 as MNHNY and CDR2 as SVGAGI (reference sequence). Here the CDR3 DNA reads TGTGCCAGCAGTTACGGACTAGCGGGAGGTGCCTACGAGCAGTACTTC. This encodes CASSYGLAGGAYEQYF.

CDR3 protein: CASSLGGSQNNEQFF. The CDR3 DNA sequence: TGTGCCAGCAGCTTAGGCGGGAGTCAAAACAATGAGCAGTTCTTC. This chain joins TRBV7-9 and TRBJ2-1, with 7 bases matching TRBD2. This CDR3 is built from 15 residues. V shed 1 base, J shed 5 bases, and the junction held 5 bases outside the gene matches. CDR1 and CDR2 (germline): SEHNR, FQNEAQ (reference sequence).

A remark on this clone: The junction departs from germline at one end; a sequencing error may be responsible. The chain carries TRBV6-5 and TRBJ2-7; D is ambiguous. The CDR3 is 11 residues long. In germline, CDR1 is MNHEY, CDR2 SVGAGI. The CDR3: CASSNSYEQYF. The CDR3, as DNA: TGTGCCAGCAGTAACTCCTACGAGCAGTACTTC.

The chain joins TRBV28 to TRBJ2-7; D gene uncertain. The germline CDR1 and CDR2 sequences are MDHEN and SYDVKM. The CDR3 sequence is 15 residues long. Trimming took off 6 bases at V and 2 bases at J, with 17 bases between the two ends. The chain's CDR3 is CASRTVGNIAYEQYF. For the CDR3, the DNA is TGTGCCAGCAGAACTGTGGGCAACATCGCCTACGAGCAGTACTTC.

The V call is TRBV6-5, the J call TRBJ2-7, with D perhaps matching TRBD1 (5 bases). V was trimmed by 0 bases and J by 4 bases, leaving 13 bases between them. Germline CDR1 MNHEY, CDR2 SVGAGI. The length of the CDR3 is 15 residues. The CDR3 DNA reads TGTGCCAGCAGTTACTCCAGGACACCCTATTACGAGCAGTACTTC. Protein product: CASSYSRTPYYEQYF.

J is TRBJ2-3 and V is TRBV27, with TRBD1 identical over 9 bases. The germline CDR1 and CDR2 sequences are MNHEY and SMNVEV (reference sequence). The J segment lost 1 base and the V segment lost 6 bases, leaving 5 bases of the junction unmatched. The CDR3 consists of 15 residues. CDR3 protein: CASSSRTGGTDTQYF. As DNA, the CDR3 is TGTGCCAGCAGCTCGCGGACAGGGGGCACAGATACGCAGTATTTT.

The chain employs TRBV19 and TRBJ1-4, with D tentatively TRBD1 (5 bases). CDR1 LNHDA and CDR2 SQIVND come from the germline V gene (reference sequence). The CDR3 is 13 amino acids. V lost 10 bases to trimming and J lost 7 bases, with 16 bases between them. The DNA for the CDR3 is TGTGCCACTTCCGGGACGTGGGGTGAAAAACTGTTTTTT. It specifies CATSGTWGEKLFF.

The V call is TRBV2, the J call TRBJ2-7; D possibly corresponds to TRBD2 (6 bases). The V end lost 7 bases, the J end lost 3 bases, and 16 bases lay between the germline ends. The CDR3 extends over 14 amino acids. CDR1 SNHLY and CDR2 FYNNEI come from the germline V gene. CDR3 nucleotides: TGTGCCAGCATAAGCGGGCGACTGCACTACGAGCAGTACTTC. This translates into CASISGRLHYEQYF. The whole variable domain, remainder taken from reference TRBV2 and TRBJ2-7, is EPEVTQTPSHQVTQMGQEVILRCVPISNHLYFYWYRQILGQKVEFLVSFYNNEISEKSEIFDDQFSVERPDGSNFTLKIRSTKLEDSAMYFCASISGRLHYEQYFGPGTRLTVT.

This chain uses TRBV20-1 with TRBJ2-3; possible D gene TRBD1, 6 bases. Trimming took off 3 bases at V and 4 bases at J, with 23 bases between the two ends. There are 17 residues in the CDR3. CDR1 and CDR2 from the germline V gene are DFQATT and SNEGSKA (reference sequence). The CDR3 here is CSASLIKGGRAADTQYF. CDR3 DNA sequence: TGCAGTGCTAGTTTAATTAAAGGGGGAAGAGCAGCAGATACGCAGTATTTT.

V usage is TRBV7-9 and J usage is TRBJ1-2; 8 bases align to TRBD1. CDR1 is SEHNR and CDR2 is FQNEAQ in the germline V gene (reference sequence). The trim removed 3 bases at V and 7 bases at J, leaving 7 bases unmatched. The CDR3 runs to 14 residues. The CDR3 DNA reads TGTGCCAGCAGCTTCGGACAGGGAGAGGCTGGCTACACCTTC. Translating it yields CASSFGQGEAGYTF.

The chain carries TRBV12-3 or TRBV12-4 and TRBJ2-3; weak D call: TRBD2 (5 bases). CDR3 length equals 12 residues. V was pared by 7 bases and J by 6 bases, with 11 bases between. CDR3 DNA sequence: TGTGCCAGCACCATCGGGGAGGATACGCAGTATTTT. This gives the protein CASTIGEDTQYF.

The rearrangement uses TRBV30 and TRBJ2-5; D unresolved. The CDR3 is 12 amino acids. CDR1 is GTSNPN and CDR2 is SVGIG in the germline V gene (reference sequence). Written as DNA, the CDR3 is TGTGCTTCTAACAGCGACGGGGAGACCCAGTACTTC. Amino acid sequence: CASNSDGETQYF.

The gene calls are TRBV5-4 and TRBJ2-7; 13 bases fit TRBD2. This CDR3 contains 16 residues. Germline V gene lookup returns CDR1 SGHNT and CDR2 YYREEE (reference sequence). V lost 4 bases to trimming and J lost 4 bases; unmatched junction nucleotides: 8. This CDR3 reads CASSPGLAGSEYEQYF. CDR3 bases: TGTGCCAGCAGCCCGGGACTAGCGGGAAGCGAGTACGAGCAGTACTTC.

This chain's CDR3 is CASSLEGRNSGNTIYF. For the CDR3, the DNA is TGCGCCAGCAGCTTGGAGGGCAGGAACTCTGGAAACACCATATATTTT. This chain uses TRBV5-1 with TRBJ1-3; D unclear. The CDR3 totals 16 residues. Germline-derived CDR1 and CDR2 are SGHRS and YFSETQ. The V gene lost 0 bases and the J gene lost 0 bases, with 10 bases spanning the gap.

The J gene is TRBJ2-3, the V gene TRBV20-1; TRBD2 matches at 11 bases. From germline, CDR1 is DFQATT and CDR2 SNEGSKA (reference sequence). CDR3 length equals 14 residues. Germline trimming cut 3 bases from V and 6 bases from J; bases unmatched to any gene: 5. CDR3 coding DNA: TGCAGTGCTAGTTTTAGCGGGGGGGCCGATACGCAGTATTTT. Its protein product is CSASFSGGADTQYF.

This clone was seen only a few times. The CDR3 DNA reads TGTGCCAGCAGCCCCCTGGACAGCGACAACCCACCCCTCCACTTT. It encodes CASSPLDSDNPPLHF. The chain carries TRBV11-2 and TRBJ1-6; perhaps TRBD1 as D (6 bases). V lost 5 bases and J 11 bases, leaving 19 bases between the germline ends. Germline loops: CDR1 SGHAT, CDR2 FQNNGV. The CDR3 runs 15 residues. Filled out from reference TRBV11-2 and TRBJ1-6, the complete variable domain reads EAGVAQSPRYKIIEKRQSVAFWCNPISGHATLYWYQQILGQGPKLLIQFQNNGVVDDSQLPKDRFSAERLKGVDSTLKIQPAKLEDSAVYLCASSPLDSDNPPLHFGNGTRLTVT.

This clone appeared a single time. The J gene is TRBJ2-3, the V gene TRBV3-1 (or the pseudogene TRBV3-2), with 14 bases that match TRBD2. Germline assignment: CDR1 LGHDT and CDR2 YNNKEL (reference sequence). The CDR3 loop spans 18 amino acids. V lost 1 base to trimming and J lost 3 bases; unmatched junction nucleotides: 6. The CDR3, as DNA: TGTGCCAGCAGCCAAGCGTTGGGGACTAGCGGGAGTACAGATACGCAGTATTTT. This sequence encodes CASSQALGTSGSTDTQYF.

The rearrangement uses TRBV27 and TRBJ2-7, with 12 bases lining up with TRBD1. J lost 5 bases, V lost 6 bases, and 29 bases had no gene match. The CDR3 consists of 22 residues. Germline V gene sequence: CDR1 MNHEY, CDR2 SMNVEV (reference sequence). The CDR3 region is CASRPGQGALAGTHRRFHEQYF. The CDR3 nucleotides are TGTGCCAGCAGGCCGGGACAGGGGGCCCTAGCGGGAACCCACCGGAGATTCCACGAGCAGTACTTC.

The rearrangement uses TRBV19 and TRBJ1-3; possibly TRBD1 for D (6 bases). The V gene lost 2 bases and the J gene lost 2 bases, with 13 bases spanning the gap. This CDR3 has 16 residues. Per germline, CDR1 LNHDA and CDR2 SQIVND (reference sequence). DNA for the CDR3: TGTGCCAGTAGTATAAGGGCCGGGACAACTGGAAACACCATATATTTT. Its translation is CASSIRAGTTGNTIYF.

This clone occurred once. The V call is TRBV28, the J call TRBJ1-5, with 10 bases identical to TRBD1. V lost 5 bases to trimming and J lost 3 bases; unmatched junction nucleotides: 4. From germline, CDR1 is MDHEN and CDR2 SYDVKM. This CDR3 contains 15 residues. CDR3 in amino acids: CASSRTGGINQPQHF. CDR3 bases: TGTGCCAGCAGTCGGACAGGGGGAATCAATCAGCCCCAGCATTTT.